Below are 23 T cell receptor beta chains sequenced from a single sample in a study of shared clonotypes between healthy human individuals. Assay used: immunoSEQ multiplex PCR; TCRdb lists only in-frame clones, some missing. The sample records 490,000 or so clones, around 79% being singletons. The specimen was PBMCs. Receptor source: a woman in her 40s in good health. Some clones in this sample may be carry-over from other donors' samples.

This chain connects TRBV7-8 to TRBJ2-7, with TRBD2 matching over 8 bases. Germline lookup yields CDR1 SGHVS and CDR2 FQNEAQ. The CDR3 is 18 amino acids. Trimming at V came to 1 base and at J to 2 bases, leaving 13 bases not matched to a gene. The CDR3 sequence: CASSLVGWSGSPTYEQYF. The CDR3, as DNA: TGTGCCAGCAGCTTAGTCGGTTGGAGCGGGAGCCCAACCTACGAGCAGTACTTC.

The chain carries TRBV5-1 and TRBJ1-1; D unclear. Trimming stripped 0 bases from V and 1 base from J, with 7 bases between. Per germline, CDR1 SGHRS and CDR2 YFSETQ. The CDR3 covers 14 residues. The CDR3 DNA follows: TGCGCCAGCAGCTTGGTTGAGGGGAACACTGAAGCTTTCTTT. Its protein is CASSLVEGNTEAFF.

CDR3 sequence reads: CASGWDSGSSYNEQFF. The CDR3 coding sequence is TGTGCTAGTGGTTGGGACTCTGGGAGCTCCTACAATGAGCAGTTCTTC. The gene calls are TRBV12-5 and TRBJ2-1, with D perhaps TRBD2 (6 bases). Germline values: CDR1 LGHNT, CDR2 FRNRAP. This CDR3 contains 16 residues. V was trimmed by 4 bases and J by 0 bases, leaving 13 bases between them.

The CDR3 DNA reads as TGCGCCAGCAGCCAAGAGGGGGGGGGACAGGGCTTAGATACGCAGTATTTT. It specifies CASSQEGGGQGLDTQYF. The chain has TRBV4-3 and TRBJ2-3; TRBD1 matches at 9 bases. V gave up 0 bases and J gave up 5 bases; unmatched junction bases: 9. The CDR3 totals 17 residues. The germline CDR1 and CDR2 sequences are LGHNA and YSLEER.

The chain combines TRBV11-3 with TRBJ2-1, with TRBD2 matching 16 bases. Trimming removed 5 bases from V and 10 bases from J; junction bases left unmatched: 11. This CDR3 has 17 amino acids. Germline lookup yields CDR1 SGHNT and CDR2 YENEEA. The CDR3 coding sequence is TGTGCCAGCAGCCCCGGGACTAGCGGGAGGGCGACGGGGGAGCAGTTCTTC. It specifies CASSPGTSGRATGEQFF. The whole variable domain, filled in from reference TRBV11-3 and TRBJ2-1, reads EAGVVQSPRYKIIEKKQPVAFWCNPISGHNTLYWYLQNLGQGPELLIRYENEEAVDDSQLPKDRFSAERLKGVDSTLKIQPAELGDSAVYLCASSPGTSGRATGEQFFGPGTRLTVL.

This clone came up once. The chain employs TRBV11-2 and TRBJ1-1; TRBD1 aligns across 9 bases. The junction had 6 bases not matched to a gene; V was cut back by 8 bases and J by 5 bases. CDR1 is SGHAT and CDR2 is FQNNGV in the germline V gene. This CDR3 has 13 amino acids. The CDR3 nucleotides are TGTGCCAGCGCACAGGGGGCGCGAACTGAAGCTTTCTTT. It encodes CASAQGARTEAFF. The full variable domain, rest sourced from reference TRBV11-2 and TRBJ1-1, is EAGVAQSPRYKIIEKRQSVAFWCNPISGHATLYWYQQILGQGPKLLIQFQNNGVVDDSQLPKDRFSAERLKGVDSTLKIQPAKLEDSAVYLCASAQGARTEAFFGQGTRLTVV.

A single count supports this clone. Only one base separates this from a far larger clonotype, so it likely reflects a read error. The CDR3 sequence: CVEDNEQFF. The CDR3 nucleotides read TGTGTCGAGGACAATGAGCAGTTCTTC. This rearrangement joins TRBV19 to TRBJ2-1; D gene uncertain. The CDR3 covers 9 residues. The V gene's germline CDR1 is LNHDA and CDR2 SQIVND (reference sequence).

The chain couples TRBV11-2 to TRBJ2-2; TRBD2 is a possible D gene (5 bases). Trimming stripped 6 bases from V and 6 bases from J, with 14 bases between. This CDR3 is 14 amino acids long. Germline CDR1 is SGHAT and CDR2 is FQNNGV. The CDR3 reads CASRSILAAGELFF. DNA for the CDR3: TGTGCCAGCAGATCAATTCTAGCCGCCGGGGAGCTGTTTTTT.

The chain uses TRBV19 and TRBJ2-1, with D maybe TRBD2 (5 bases). From germline, CDR1 is LNHDA and CDR2 SQIVND (reference sequence). The CDR3 is 15 residues long. Between the trimmed V and J ends, which lost 3 bases and 6 bases, there was a span of 15 bases. For the CDR3, the DNA is TGTGCCAGTAGTATCGGAGAGGGAGTCCGCAATGAGCAGTTCTTC. Its translation is CASSIGEGVRNEQFF.

J is TRBJ2-1 and V is TRBV5-4, with D perhaps matching TRBD2 (6 bases). The germline gives CDR1 SGHNT, CDR2 YYREEE (reference sequence). The CDR3 extends over 16 amino acids. With 0 bases removed from V and 1 base from J, the gap between germline ends came to 11 bases. The DNA for the CDR3 is TGTGCCAGCAGCTTGGGGGGGGTGGCGTCCTACAATGAGCAGTTCTTC. Amino acids: CASSLGGVASYNEQFF. Full variable domain (rest looked up from reference TRBV5-4 and TRBJ2-1): ETGVTQSPTHLIKTRGQQVTLRCSSQSGHNTVSWYQQALGQGPQFIFQYYREEENGRGNFPPRFSGLQFPNYSSELNVNALELDDSALYLCASSLGGVASYNEQFFGPGTRLTVL.

In this sample, this clone turned up once. The CDR3 is CATKDPEGNFYEQYF. CDR3 nucleotide sequence: TGTGCCACCAAAGACCCCGAGGGGAACTTCTACGAGCAGTACTTC. The chain is built from TRBV7-9 and TRBJ2-7; D may correspond to TRBD1 or TRBD2 (5 bases each). V lost 10 bases to trimming and J lost 3 bases, with 22 bases between them. Germline loops: CDR1 SEHNR, CDR2 FQNEAQ (reference sequence). The CDR3 runs to 15 residues.

In nucleotides, the CDR3 is TGTGCCAGTAGTATAGGGGCGGTAAGCTCCTACGAGCAGTACTTC. The encoded protein is CASSIGAVSSYEQYF. The V gene is TRBV19, the J gene TRBJ2-7; D gene ambiguous. This CDR3 comprises 15 residues. Trimming stripped 1 base from V and 0 bases from J, with 10 bases between. In germline, CDR1 is LNHDA, CDR2 SQIVND (reference sequence).

The CDR3 DNA reads TGTGCCAGCAGCTTAGTGGGCAGGGGGGTAGATGGCTACACCTTC. This encodes CASSLVGRGVDGYTF. This rearrangement joins TRBV7-2 to TRBJ1-2; 7 nucleotides align to TRBD1. Per germline, CDR1 SGHTA and CDR2 FQGNSA. The trim removed 1 base at V and 6 bases at J, leaving 8 bases unmatched. This CDR3 is 15 amino acids long.

V gene TRBV1 combines with J gene TRBJ2-7; the table calls TRBD1, which could not be checked here. TRBV1 is a recognized pseudogene. The CDR3 contains 20 residues. The DNA of the CDR3 is TGCACCAGCAGCCAAAACCCGGACAGGGTTCCGGAATCGAGCTCCTACGAGCAGTACTTC. The encoded protein is CTSSQNPDRVPESSSYEQYF.

The gene calls are TRBV9 and TRBJ2-1; D not certain. Per germline, CDR1 SGDLS and CDR2 YYNGEE. The CDR3 totals 14 residues. Trimming stripped 0 bases from V and 7 bases from J, with 11 bases between. The chain's CDR3 is CASSVASTTNEQFF. In DNA, the CDR3 is TGTGCCAGCAGCGTAGCTAGTACCACAAATGAGCAGTTCTTC.

The CDR3 loop reads CASSLATTWSTEAFF. The CDR3 DNA reads TGTGCCAGCAGCTTAGCGACGACTTGGTCGACTGAAGCTTTCTTT. The chain carries TRBV7-8 and TRBJ1-1, with D unresolved. Per the germline V gene, CDR1 is SGHVS and CDR2 is FQNEAQ. Trimming took 0 bases from V and 5 from J, leaving 13 bases between them. The CDR3 contains 15 residues.

This clone was counted only a few times. This rearrangement joins TRBV6-5 to TRBJ2-7; 7 nucleotides line up with TRBD1. Trimming at V came to 2 bases and at J to 0 bases, leaving 1 base not matched to a gene. CDR1 and CDR2 from the germline V gene are MNHEY and SVGAGI. This CDR3 is built from 14 residues. In DNA form, the CDR3 reads TGTGCCAGCAGTTACGGACAGGACTCCTACGAGCAGTACTTC. Its translation is CASSYGQDSYEQYF.

This clone is a singleton in its sample. This chain connects TRBV9 to TRBJ2-1; D is undetermined. Trimming pared 4 bases from V and 3 bases from J, leaving 14 bases between. The germline V gene has CDR1 SGDLS and CDR2 YYNGEE. The CDR3 length is 15 residues. The CDR3 sequence is CASSPLADGYNEQFF. The CDR3 DNA is TGTGCCAGCAGCCCCCTGGCGGACGGCTACAATGAGCAGTTCTTC.

The CDR3 loop reads CASRPMDSYGYTF. In DNA form, the CDR3 reads TGTGCCAGCAGACCTATGGACAGCTATGGCTACACCTTC. The V call is TRBV27, the J call TRBJ1-2; D might be TRBD1 (6 bases). The CDR3 runs 13 residues. V gave up 6 bases and J gave up 4 bases, with 12 bases separating them. CDR1 is MNHEY and CDR2 is SMNVEV in the germline V gene (reference sequence).

The chain recombines TRBV4-2 with TRBJ2-1; 7 bases match TRBD2. CDR3 length equals 18 residues. The J segment lost 8 bases and the V segment lost 2 bases, leaving 18 bases of the junction unmatched. From germline, CDR1 is LGHNA and CDR2 YNFKEQ. The CDR3 is CASSQNPRGSGIADEQFF. In DNA form, the CDR3 reads TGTGCCAGCAGCCAAAACCCCCGGGGGAGCGGGATCGCGGATGAGCAGTTCTTC.

V is TRBV2 and J is TRBJ2-1; D uncertain. Trimming took 9 bases from V and 4 from J, leaving 13 bases between them. The CDR3 loop spans 13 amino acids. Germline CDR1 SNHLY, CDR2 FYNNEI. The CDR3 loop reads CASGPTLYNEQFF. The CDR3 nucleotides are TGTGCCAGTGGACCAACACTTTACAATGAGCAGTTCTTC. Combining the CDR3 with reference TRBV2 and TRBJ2-1 gives the whole variable domain EPEVTQTPSHQVTQMGQEVILRCVPISNHLYFYWYRQILGQKVEFLVSFYNNEISEKSEIFDDQFSVERPDGSNFTLKIRSTKLEDSAMYFCASGPTLYNEQFFGPGTRLTVL.

V gene TRBV30 combines with J gene TRBJ2-3; 8 bases map to TRBD2. Per the germline V gene, CDR1 is GTSNPN and CDR2 is SVGIG (reference sequence). With V trimmed by 2 bases and J by 2 bases, 6 bases remained unmatched. The CDR3 consists of 15 residues. This CDR3 is CAWSSAGEVTDTQYF. Written as DNA, the CDR3 is TGTGCCTGGAGTTCAGCGGGAGAGGTCACAGATACGCAGTATTTT.

In this sample, this clone turned up once. The chain uses TRBV10-3 and TRBJ2-7, with 14 bases matching TRBD2. V shed 5 bases and J 0 bases; nucleotides not matched to a gene: 3. CDR3 length equals 16 residues. The V gene's germline CDR1 is ENHRY and CDR2 SYGVKD. The CDR3 nucleotides are TGTGCCATCAGTTCCGGGACTAGCGGGAGCTCCTACGAGCAGTACTTC. Its protein product is CAISSGTSGSSYEQYF.